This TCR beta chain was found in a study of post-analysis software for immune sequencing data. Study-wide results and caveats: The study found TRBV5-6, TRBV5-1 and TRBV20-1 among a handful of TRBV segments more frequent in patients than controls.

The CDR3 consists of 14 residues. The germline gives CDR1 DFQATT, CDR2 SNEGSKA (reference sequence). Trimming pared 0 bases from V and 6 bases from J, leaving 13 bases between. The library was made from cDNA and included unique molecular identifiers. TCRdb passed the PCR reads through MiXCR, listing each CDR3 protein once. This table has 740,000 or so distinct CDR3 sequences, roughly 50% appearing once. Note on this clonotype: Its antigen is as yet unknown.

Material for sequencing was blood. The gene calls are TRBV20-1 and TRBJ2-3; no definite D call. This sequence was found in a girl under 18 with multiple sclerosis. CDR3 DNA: TGCAGTGCTAGAGATCCTTCCCTGATTGATACGCAGTATTTT. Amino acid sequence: CSARDPSLIDTQYF.